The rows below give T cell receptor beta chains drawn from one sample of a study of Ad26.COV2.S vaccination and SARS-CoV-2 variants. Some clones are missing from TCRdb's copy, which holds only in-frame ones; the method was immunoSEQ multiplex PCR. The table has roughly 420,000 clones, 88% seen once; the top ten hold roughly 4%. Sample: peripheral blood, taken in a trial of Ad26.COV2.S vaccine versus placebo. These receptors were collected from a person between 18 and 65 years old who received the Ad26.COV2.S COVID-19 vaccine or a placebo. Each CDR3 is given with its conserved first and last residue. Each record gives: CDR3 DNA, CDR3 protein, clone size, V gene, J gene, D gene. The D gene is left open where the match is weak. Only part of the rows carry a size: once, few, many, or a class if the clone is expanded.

cdr3_nt: TGTGCCAGCAGTTACTCGGCTGAAAAACTGTTTTTT
cdr3_aa: CASSYSAEKLFF
clone_size: few
v_call: TRBV6-6
j_call: TRBJ1-4
d_call: NA

cdr3_nt: TGTGCCAGCAGCTTATATGGGGGACTGAACACTGAAGCTTTCTTT
cdr3_aa: CASSLYGGLNTEAFF
clone_size: NA
v_call: TRBV7-3
j_call: TRBJ1-1
d_call: NA

cdr3_nt: TGCGCCAGCAGCCAATCCCCTCAGGGATCCAATCAGCCCCAGCATTTT
cdr3_aa: CASSQSPQGSNQPQHF
clone_size: NA
v_call: TRBV5-1
j_call: TRBJ1-5
d_call: NA

cdr3_nt: TGTGCCAGTAGTAAGACGGGAGGGCATAATTCACCCCTCCACTTT
cdr3_aa: CASSKTGGHNSPLHF
clone_size: NA
v_call: TRBV19
j_call: TRBJ1-6
d_call: NA

cdr3_nt: TGTGCCAGCAGCTTAGGGTACACCGGCTACACCTTC
cdr3_aa: CASSLGYTGYTF
clone_size: NA
v_call: TRBV7-2
j_call: TRBJ1-2
d_call: NA

cdr3_nt: TGTGCCACCAGTCTCGGGGACACAAACACCGGGGAGCTGTTTTTT
cdr3_aa: CATSLGDTNTGELFF
clone_size: NA
v_call: TRBV24-1
j_call: TRBJ2-2
d_call: NA

cdr3_nt: TGTGCCAGCAGCCAAGAACACCTCAGGGGGCTCCCCTACGAGCAGTACTTC
cdr3_aa: CASSQEHLRGLPYEQYF
clone_size: NA
v_call: TRBV3-1/TRBV3-2
j_call: TRBJ2-7
d_call: TRBD1

cdr3_nt: TGTGCCATCAGTGAGGTGCGGAGCTCTGGGGCCAACGTCCTGACTTTC
cdr3_aa: CAISEVRSSGANVLTF
clone_size: NA
v_call: TRBV10-3
j_call: TRBJ2-6
d_call: NA

cdr3_nt: TGTGCCAGCACGGGGGGGAGCGCCCCAGGTGGGGAGCTGTTTTTT
cdr3_aa: CASTGGSAPGGELFF
clone_size: NA
v_call: TRBV2
j_call: TRBJ2-2
d_call: TRBD2

cdr3_nt: TGTGCCAGCAGCTTATCTAGCGGGGGGGCTTACAATGAGCAGTTCTTC
cdr3_aa: CASSLSSGGAYNEQFF
clone_size: NA
v_call: TRBV11-3
j_call: TRBJ2-1
d_call: TRBD2

cdr3_nt: TGTGCCAGCAGCCGCCGTACAGGGCTCTCTGGAAACACCATATATTTT
cdr3_aa: CASSRRTGLSGNTIYF
clone_size: NA
v_call: TRBV7-9
j_call: TRBJ1-3
d_call: NA

cdr3_nt: TGTGCCAGCAGCAAACTGGGGGGGCGATGTAGTGAGCAGTTCTTC
cdr3_aa: CASSKLGGRCSEQFF
clone_size: NA
v_call: TRBV21-1
j_call: TRBJ2-1
d_call: NA

cdr3_nt: TGTGCTAGTGGATCACCCCTTGGGACAGGGGAATTTGGCTACACCTTC
cdr3_aa: CASGSPLGTGEFGYTF
clone_size: NA
v_call: TRBV12-5
j_call: TRBJ1-2
d_call: TRBD1

cdr3_nt: TGTGCCAGCAGTGAAGATAAGGGGCTATACGAGCAGTACTTC
cdr3_aa: CASSEDKGLYEQYF
clone_size: once
v_call: TRBV6-1
j_call: TRBJ2-7
d_call: NA

cdr3_nt: TGTGCCAGCAGAAGTAAGAATCCTTCCAAGGAAGCTTTCTTT
cdr3_aa: CASRSKNPSKEAFF
clone_size: NA
v_call: TRBV13
j_call: TRBJ1-1
d_call: NA

cdr3_nt: TGTGCCAGCAGCGTGACTAGCGGGGGGGCCGGGGAGACCCAGTACTTC
cdr3_aa: CASSVTSGGAGETQYF
clone_size: NA
v_call: TRBV9
j_call: TRBJ2-5
d_call: TRBD2

cdr3_nt: TGTGCCATCAGTGATCCGGGACAGGGTCATCAGCCCCAGCATTTT
cdr3_aa: CAISDPGQGHQPQHF
clone_size: NA
v_call: TRBV10-3
j_call: TRBJ1-5
d_call: TRBD1

cdr3_nt: TGTGCCTGGAGCTCAGGGGGCGGCACAGATACGCAGTATTTT
cdr3_aa: CAWSSGGGTDTQYF
clone_size: NA
v_call: TRBV30
j_call: TRBJ2-3
d_call: TRBD1

cdr3_nt: TGTGCCAGCATAAATTCCGGGACACCGAACACCGGGGAGCTGTTTTTT
cdr3_aa: CASINSGTPNTGELFF
clone_size: few
v_call: TRBV5-4
j_call: TRBJ2-2
d_call: NA

cdr3_nt: TGTGCCAGCAGTGATCATGGGACAGGGTTGAATCAGCCCCAGCATTTT
cdr3_aa: CASSDHGTGLNQPQHF
clone_size: NA
v_call: TRBV25-1
j_call: TRBJ1-5
d_call: TRBD1

cdr3_nt: TGTGCCAGCAGTCGTAGCAGTCTTAACACCGGGGAGCTGTTTTTT
cdr3_aa: CASSRSSLNTGELFF
clone_size: NA
v_call: TRBV25-1
j_call: TRBJ2-2
d_call: NA

cdr3_nt: TGTGCCAGCAGTCAGTCGGGCTCCTACAATGAGCAGTTCTTC
cdr3_aa: CASSQSGSYNEQFF
clone_size: NA
v_call: TRBV6-5
j_call: TRBJ2-1
d_call: NA

cdr3_nt: TGTGCCAGCTCCCCGGGAGCGGGGGTAGGACAGCCCCAGCATTTT
cdr3_aa: CASSPGAGVGQPQHF
clone_size: once
v_call: TRBV18
j_call: TRBJ1-5
d_call: NA

cdr3_nt: TGCAGCTTCAAGACCGGCTCCTACGAGCAGTACTTC
cdr3_aa: CSFKTGSYEQYF
clone_size: NA
v_call: TRBV29-1
j_call: TRBJ2-7
d_call: NA

cdr3_nt: TGTGCCACCAGCACTAGGACAGGGAACACTGAAGCTTTCTTT
cdr3_aa: CATSTRTGNTEAFF
clone_size: NA
v_call: TRBV15
j_call: TRBJ1-1
d_call: TRBD1

cdr3_nt: TGTGCCAGCAGACAGGGGTTCTATAATTCACCCCTCCACTTT
cdr3_aa: CASRQGFYNSPLHF
clone_size: few
v_call: TRBV14
j_call: TRBJ1-6
d_call: TRBD1

cdr3_nt: TGTGCCAGCAGGATTCCCGGGACAGGGTCTCCTCAGCCCCAGCATTTT
cdr3_aa: CASRIPGTGSPQPQHF
clone_size: NA
v_call: TRBV28
j_call: TRBJ1-5
d_call: TRBD1

cdr3_nt: TGTGCCAGTAGTATAATGGGGGGAAGGAACACTGAAGCTTTCTTT
cdr3_aa: CASSIMGGRNTEAFF
clone_size: NA
v_call: TRBV19
j_call: TRBJ1-1
d_call: NA

cdr3_nt: TGTGCCAGCAGCTTCGGGGCCCGGGACGAGCAGTACTTC
cdr3_aa: CASSFGARDEQYF
clone_size: once
v_call: TRBV5-6
j_call: TRBJ2-7
d_call: NA

cdr3_nt: TGCGCCAGCAGCTTGGGACAGGGGGAAGGCGGAGTGCAGTTCTTC
cdr3_aa: CASSLGQGEGGVQFF
clone_size: NA
v_call: TRBV5-1
j_call: TRBJ2-1
d_call: TRBD1

cdr3_nt: TGTGCCAGCAGTTACGAGAGAGGTTCTTCCCAGGGCTACGGCTACACCTTC
cdr3_aa: CASSYERGSSQGYGYTF
clone_size: NA
v_call: TRBV6-2/TRBV6-3
j_call: TRBJ1-2
d_call: NA

cdr3_nt: TGTGCCAGTAGTTACGCCGGCGGGAGCTCCTACGAGCAGTACTTC
cdr3_aa: CASSYAGGSSYEQYF
clone_size: NA
v_call: TRBV19
j_call: TRBJ2-7
d_call: TRBD2

cdr3_nt: TGTGCTAGTGGTTTCGAAGAGACCCAGTACTTC
cdr3_aa: CASGFEETQYF
clone_size: NA
v_call: TRBV12-5
j_call: TRBJ2-5
d_call: NA

cdr3_nt: TGTGCCAGCAGTTTACTGATGGGAGGGTTCTACGAGCAGTACTTC
cdr3_aa: CASSLLMGGFYEQYF
clone_size: NA
v_call: TRBV27
j_call: TRBJ2-7
d_call: TRBD2

cdr3_nt: TGTGCCAGCATGACTAGTCGCACAGATACGCAGTATTTT
cdr3_aa: CASMTSRTDTQYF
clone_size: NA
v_call: TRBV25-1
j_call: TRBJ2-3
d_call: NA

cdr3_nt: TGTGCCAGCAGCTTAGAGGGGGCAGGGGCCTCCTACGAGCAGTACTTC
cdr3_aa: CASSLEGAGASYEQYF
clone_size: NA
v_call: TRBV7-6
j_call: TRBJ2-7
d_call: TRBD1

cdr3_nt: TGTGCCAGCAGCGTAGACTTAGGGGCGACTAACTATGGCTACACCTTC
cdr3_aa: CASSVDLGATNYGYTF
clone_size: NA
v_call: TRBV9
j_call: TRBJ1-2
d_call: NA

cdr3_nt: TGCGCCAGCAGCTCCTACGCAGGGGGCATGGGGTCGGCCTCCTACGAGCAGTACTTC
cdr3_aa: CASSSYAGGMGSASYEQYF
clone_size: NA
v_call: TRBV5-1
j_call: TRBJ2-7
d_call: TRBD1

cdr3_nt: TGTGCCAGCAGTGTTGGGGCCAGGAACGAGCAGTACTTC
cdr3_aa: CASSVGARNEQYF
clone_size: NA
v_call: TRBV25-1
j_call: TRBJ2-7
d_call: NA

cdr3_nt: TGTGCCAGCAGCTTAGCGATCGACCTTGCGAACACTGAAGCTTTCTTT
cdr3_aa: CASSLAIDLANTEAFF
clone_size: NA
v_call: TRBV7-8
j_call: TRBJ1-1
d_call: NA

cdr3_nt: TGTGCCAGCAAGGGGGGACTAGACACAGATACGCAGTATTTT
cdr3_aa: CASKGGLDTDTQYF
clone_size: once
v_call: TRBV2
j_call: TRBJ2-3
d_call: TRBD2

cdr3_nt: TGTGCCAGCAGCTTCGGACCGATCCGTGGGGGTGCAGATACGCAGTATTTT
cdr3_aa: CASSFGPIRGGADTQYF
clone_size: NA
v_call: TRBV27
j_call: TRBJ2-3
d_call: NA